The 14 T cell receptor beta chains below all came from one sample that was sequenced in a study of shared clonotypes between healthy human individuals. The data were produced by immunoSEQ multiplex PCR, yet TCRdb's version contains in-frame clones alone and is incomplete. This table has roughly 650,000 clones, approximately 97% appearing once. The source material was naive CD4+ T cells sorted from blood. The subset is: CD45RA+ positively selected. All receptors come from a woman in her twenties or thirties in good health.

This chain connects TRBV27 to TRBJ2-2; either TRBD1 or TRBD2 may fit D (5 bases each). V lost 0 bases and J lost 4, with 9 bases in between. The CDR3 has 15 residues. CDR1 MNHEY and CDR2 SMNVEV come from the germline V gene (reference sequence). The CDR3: CASSLSTGRTGELFF. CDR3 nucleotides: TGTGCCAGCAGTTTATCAACGGGGCGCACCGGGGAGCTGTTTTTT.

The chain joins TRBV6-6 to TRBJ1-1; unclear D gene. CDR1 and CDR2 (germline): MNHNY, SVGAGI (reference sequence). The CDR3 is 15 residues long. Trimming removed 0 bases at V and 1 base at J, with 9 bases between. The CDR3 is CASSYSWVGNTEAFF. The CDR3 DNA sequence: TGTGCCAGCAGTTACTCTTGGGTCGGGAACACTGAAGCTTTCTTT.

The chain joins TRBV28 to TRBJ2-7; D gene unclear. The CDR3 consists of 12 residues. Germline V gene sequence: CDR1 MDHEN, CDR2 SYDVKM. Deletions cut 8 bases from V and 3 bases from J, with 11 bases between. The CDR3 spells CASGSRIYEQYF. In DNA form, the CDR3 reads TGTGCCAGCGGTTCCCGGATCTACGAGCAGTACTTC.

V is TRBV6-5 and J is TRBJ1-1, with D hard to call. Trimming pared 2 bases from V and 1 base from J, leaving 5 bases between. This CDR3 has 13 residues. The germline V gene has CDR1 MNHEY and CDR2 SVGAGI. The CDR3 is CASSYGQNTEAFF. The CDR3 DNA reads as TGTGCCAGCAGTTACGGGCAGAACACTGAAGCTTTCTTT.

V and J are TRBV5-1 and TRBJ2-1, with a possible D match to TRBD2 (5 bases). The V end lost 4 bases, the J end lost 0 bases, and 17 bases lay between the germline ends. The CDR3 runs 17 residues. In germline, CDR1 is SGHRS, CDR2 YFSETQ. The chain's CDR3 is CASSPLGSESSYNEQFF. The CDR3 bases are TGCGCCAGCAGCCCCCTTGGTAGCGAGAGCTCCTACAATGAGCAGTTCTTC.

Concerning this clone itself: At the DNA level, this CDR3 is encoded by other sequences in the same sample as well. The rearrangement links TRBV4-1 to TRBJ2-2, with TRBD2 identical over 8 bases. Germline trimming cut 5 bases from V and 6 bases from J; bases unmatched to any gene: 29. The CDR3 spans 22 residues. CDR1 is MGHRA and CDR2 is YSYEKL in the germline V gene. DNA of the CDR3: TGCGCCAGCAGCTCCCCGCCCCTTTCACAGCGGGAGACCGGATTTGGTGCCGGGGAGCTGTTTTTT. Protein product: CASSSPPLSQRETGFGAGELFF.

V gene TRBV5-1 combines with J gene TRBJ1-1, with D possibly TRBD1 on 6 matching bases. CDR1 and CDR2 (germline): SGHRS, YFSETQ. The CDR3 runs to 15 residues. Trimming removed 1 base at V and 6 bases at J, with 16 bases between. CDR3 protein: CASSLNVGAGAEAFF. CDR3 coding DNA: TGCGCCAGCAGCTTGAATGTGGGGGCTGGGGCTGAAGCTTTCTTT.

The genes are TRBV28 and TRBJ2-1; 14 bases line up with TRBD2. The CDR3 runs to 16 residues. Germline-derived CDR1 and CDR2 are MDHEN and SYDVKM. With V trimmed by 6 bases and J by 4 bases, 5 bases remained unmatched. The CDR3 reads CASRFGTSGSYNEQFF. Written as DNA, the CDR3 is TGTGCCAGCAGATTTGGGACTAGCGGGAGTTACAATGAGCAGTTCTTC.

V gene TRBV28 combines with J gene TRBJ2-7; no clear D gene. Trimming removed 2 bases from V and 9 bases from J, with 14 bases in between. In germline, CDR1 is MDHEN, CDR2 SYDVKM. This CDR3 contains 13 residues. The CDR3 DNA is TGTGCCAGCAGTTTAGCAAAGGCGTTGAGGCAGTACTTC. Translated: CASSLAKALRQYF.

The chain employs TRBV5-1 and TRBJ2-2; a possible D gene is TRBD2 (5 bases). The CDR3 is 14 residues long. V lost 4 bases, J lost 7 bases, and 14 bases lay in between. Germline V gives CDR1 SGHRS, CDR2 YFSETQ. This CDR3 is CASSETHEGGELFF. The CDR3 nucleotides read TGCGCCAGCAGCGAAACCCATGAGGGCGGGGAGCTGTTTTTT.

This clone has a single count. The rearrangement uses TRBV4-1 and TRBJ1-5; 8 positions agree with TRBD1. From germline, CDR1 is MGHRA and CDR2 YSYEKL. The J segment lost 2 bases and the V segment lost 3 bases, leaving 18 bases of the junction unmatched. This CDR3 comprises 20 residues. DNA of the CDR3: TGCGCCAGCAGCCAGTACCCCATATCCGACAGGGGAGTTGGCAATCAGCCCCAGCATTTT. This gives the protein CASSQYPISDRGVGNQPQHF.

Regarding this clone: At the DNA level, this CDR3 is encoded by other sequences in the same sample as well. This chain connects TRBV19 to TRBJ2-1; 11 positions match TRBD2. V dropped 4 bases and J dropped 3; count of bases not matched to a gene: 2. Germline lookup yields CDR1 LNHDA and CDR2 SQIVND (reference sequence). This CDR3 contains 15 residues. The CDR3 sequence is CASSTTSGSYNEQFF. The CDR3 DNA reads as TGTGCCAGTAGTACCACTAGCGGGAGCTACAATGAGCAGTTCTTC.

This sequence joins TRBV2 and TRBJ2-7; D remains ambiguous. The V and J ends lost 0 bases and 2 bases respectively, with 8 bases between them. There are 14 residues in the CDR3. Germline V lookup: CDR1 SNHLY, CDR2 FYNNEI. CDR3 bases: TGTGCCAGCAGTGAAGCGCTTGAAACCTACGAGCAGTACTTC. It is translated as CASSEALETYEQYF.

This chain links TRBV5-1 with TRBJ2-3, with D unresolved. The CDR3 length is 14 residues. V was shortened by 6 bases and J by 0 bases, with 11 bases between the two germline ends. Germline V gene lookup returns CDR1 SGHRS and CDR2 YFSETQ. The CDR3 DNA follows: TGCGCCAGCACCCCAGCCTCTAGCACAGATACGCAGTATTTT. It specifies CASTPASSTDTQYF.